The 28 T cell receptor beta chains given below trace back to one sample, sequenced in a study of technical replicates of blood from several donors. Method: immunoSEQ multiplex PCR; TCRdb's copy keeps in-frame clones and lacks some. The sample lists almost 85,000 clones; roughly 97% were seen once. The sequencing sample was made of T cells isolated from PBMCs. The receptors were sampled from a human donor in good health.

The rearrangement links TRBV11-3 to TRBJ2-7, with 9 positions matching TRBD2. The V and J ends lost 1 base and 2 bases, in that order; junction bases with no gene match: 3. The CDR3 loop spans 15 amino acids. Germline assignment: CDR1 SGHNT and CDR2 YENEEA. CDR3 bases: TGTGCCAGCAGCTTAGTAGCGGGGGCCACCTACGAGCAGTACTTC. It encodes CASSLVAGATYEQYF.

The sample holds one count of this clone. The rearrangement joins TRBV4-1 to TRBJ2-1, with D unresolved. CDR1 is MGHRA, CDR2 YSYEKL, per germline. This CDR3 region has 14 residues. Trimming removed 0 bases at V and 4 bases at J, with 7 bases between. CDR3 DNA: TGCGCCAGCAGCCAAGATCGAGCTTACAATGAGCAGTTCTTC. Its translation is CASSQDRAYNEQFF.

V usage is TRBV11-2 and J usage is TRBJ2-1, with 7 bases fitting TRBD2. The CDR3 has 12 residues. Germline V CDR1 and CDR2: SGHAT, FQNNGV. Trimming removed 5 bases from V and 9 bases from J; junction bases left unmatched: 4. The CDR3 coding sequence is TGTGCCAGCAGCAACCTAGCGGTTGAGCAGTTCTTC. The encoded protein is CASSNLAVEQFF. The full variable domain, rest sourced from reference TRBV11-2 and TRBJ2-1, is EAGVAQSPRYKIIEKRQSVAFWCNPISGHATLYWYQQILGQGPKLLIQFQNNGVVDDSQLPKDRFSAERLKGVDSTLKIQPAKLEDSAVYLCASSNLAVEQFFGPGTRLTVL.

The V call is TRBV7-8, the J call TRBJ1-5; D is possibly TRBD1 (6 bases). Germline V CDR1 and CDR2: SGHVS, FQNEAQ. The CDR3 length is 18 residues. Trimming took off 5 bases at V and 4 bases at J, with 24 bases between the two ends. The CDR3: CASSITLTKTGRNQPQHF. CDR3 sequence (DNA): TGTGCCAGCAGCATAACACTTACAAAGACAGGCAGAAATCAGCCCCAGCATTTT. The entire variable domain, with the rest obtained from reference TRBV7-8 and TRBJ1-5, is as follows: GAGVSQSPRYKVAKRGQDVALRCDPISGHVSLFWYQQALGQGPEFLTYFQNEAQLDKSGLPSDRFFAERPEGSVSTLKIQRTQQEDSAVYLCASSITLTKTGRNQPQHFGDGTRLSIL.

This chain connects TRBV13 to TRBJ2-7, with TRBD1 identical over 8 bases. This CDR3 is built from 15 residues. Trimming at V came to 2 bases and at J to 0 bases, leaving 3 bases not matched to a gene. Germline V gives CDR1 PRHDT, CDR2 FYEKMQ (reference sequence). In DNA, the CDR3 is TGTGCCAGCAGCTTAACAGGGGGAGCCTCCTACGAGCAGTACTTC. Protein product: CASSLTGGASYEQYF.

This clone was seen only once. V gene TRBV29-1 combines with J gene TRBJ2-2; D remains unclear. V gave up 6 bases and J gave up 7 bases, with 15 bases separating them. The CDR3 runs 13 residues. Germline CDR1 reads SQVTM; CDR2 reads ANQGSEA. CDR3 sequence (DNA): TGCAGCGTCCGGAAGGCGGTGGTCGGGGAGCTGTTTTTT. It yields the protein CSVRKAVVGELFF.

The chain recombines TRBV28 with TRBJ1-1, with 9 bases fitting TRBD1. The CDR3 covers 15 residues. Trimming at V came to 6 bases and at J to 5 bases, leaving 10 bases not matched to a gene. Germline V lookup: CDR1 MDHEN, CDR2 SYDVKM. The chain's CDR3 is CASRRDRAFGTEAFF. In DNA, the CDR3 is TGTGCCAGCAGGAGGGACAGGGCCTTTGGTACTGAAGCTTTCTTT.

This clone came up a few times. This chain connects TRBV18 to TRBJ2-7; tentatively, D is TRBD1 (6 bases). The CDR3 spans 14 residues. Per the germline V gene, CDR1 is KGHSH and CDR2 is LQKENI. The V gene lost 3 bases and the J gene lost 5 bases, with 14 bases spanning the gap. This CDR3 is CASSPRAQGNEQYF. The CDR3 bases are TGTGCCAGCTCACCTAGGGCACAGGGTAACGAGCAGTACTTC. Supplemented by reference TRBV18 and TRBJ2-7, the full variable domain reads NAGVMQNPRHLVRRRGQEARLRCSPMKGHSHVYWYRQLPEEGLKFMVYLQKENIIDESGMPKERFSAEFPKEGPSILRIQQVVRGDSAAYFCASSPRAQGNEQYFGPGTRLTVT.

The chain joins TRBV28 to TRBJ2-5; no clear D. Germline V gene data show CDR1 as MDHEN and CDR2 as SYDVKM. V gave up 8 bases and J gave up 4 bases, with 11 bases separating them. The CDR3 spans 12 residues. The CDR3 coding sequence is TGTGCCAGCCAAGCTGGTCGAGAGACCCAGTACTTC. This translates into CASQAGRETQYF.

V and J are TRBV6-5 and TRBJ2-7, with 10 nucleotides matching TRBD1. Per germline, CDR1 MNHEY and CDR2 SVGAGI. The CDR3 runs to 15 residues. V gave up 4 bases and J gave up 1 base; unmatched junction bases: 4. The CDR3, as DNA: TGTGCCAGCAGTTCCGGACAGGGGGGGTCCTACGAGCAGTACTTC. This codes for CASSSGQGGSYEQYF.

This clone has just one count. The chain carries TRBV7-6 and TRBJ2-6; tentative D call: TRBD2 (6 bases). Deletions cut 2 bases from V and 2 bases from J, with 10 bases between. Germline CDR1 SGHVS, CDR2 FNYEAQ. CDR3 length: 16 amino acids. CDR3 amino acids: CASSLLGGAGANVLTF. DNA for the CDR3: TGTGCCAGCAGCTTACTCGGCGGGGCTGGGGCCAACGTCCTGACTTTC.

V usage is TRBV7-9 and J usage is TRBJ1-1, with 8 positions matching TRBD1. Germline CDR1 is SEHNR and CDR2 is FQNEAQ (reference sequence). V dropped 1 base and J dropped 5; count of bases not matched to a gene: 6. The CDR3 has 15 residues. The CDR3 here is CASSLVQGARTEAFF. The DNA for the CDR3 is TGTGCCAGCAGCTTAGTGCAGGGGGCGCGTACTGAAGCTTTCTTT.

The rearrangement joins TRBV6-1 to TRBJ2-7, with a possible D match to TRBD2 (5 bases). The V end lost 7 bases, the J end lost 0 bases, and 13 bases lay between the germline ends. The CDR3 spans 14 residues. Germline lookup yields CDR1 MNHNS and CDR2 SASEGT. CDR3 in DNA: TGTGCCAGCACTCCCCCGGGAATCTCCTACGAGCAGTACTTC. Amino acids: CASTPPGISYEQYF.

This rearrangement joins TRBV13 to TRBJ1-3; the match to TRBD1 covers 8 bases. The ends lost 4 bases at V and 2 bases at J; junction bases unmatched: 4. CDR1 PRHDT and CDR2 FYEKMQ come from the germline V gene (reference sequence). The CDR3 loop spans 15 amino acids. CDR3 bases: TGTGCCAGCAGCTCCGGACAGGGCGCTGGAAACACCATATATTTT. Amino acids: CASSSGQGAGNTIYF.

The chain links TRBV27 to TRBJ2-7; 10 nucleotides agree with TRBD1. The germline CDR1 and CDR2 sequences are MNHEY and SMNVEV (reference sequence). The CDR3 totals 14 residues. J gave up 4 bases and V 5 bases, and 5 bases lay outside the gene matches. This chain's CDR3 is CASSTGTGVYEQYF. DNA of the CDR3: TGTGCCAGCAGTACCGGGACAGGGGTTTACGAGCAGTACTTC.

The chain couples TRBV29-1 to TRBJ1-6; 8 bases match TRBD1. Germline V lookup: CDR1 SQVTM, CDR2 ANQGSEA. The V gene end was trimmed by 6 bases and the J gene end by 5 bases; junction bases not matched to a gene: 6. The CDR3 sequence is 14 residues long. Here the CDR3 reads CSVGTGLNNSPLHF. The CDR3, as DNA: TGCAGCGTAGGGACAGGTCTGAATAATTCACCCCTCCACTTT.

The rearrangement uses TRBV18 and TRBJ1-2; maybe TRBD1 (6 bases). Germline V gene sequence: CDR1 KGHSH, CDR2 LQKENI. With 5 bases removed from V and 4 bases from J, the gap between germline ends came to 17 bases. The CDR3 totals 15 residues. Here the CDR3 reads CASSSPGQVPYGYTF. In DNA form, the CDR3 reads TGTGCCAGCTCAAGTCCGGGACAAGTTCCCTATGGCTACACCTTC.

The rearrangement uses TRBV18 and TRBJ1-2; D not certain. The CDR3 length is 13 residues. The germline V gene encodes CDR1 KGHSH and CDR2 LQKENI. V was shortened by 6 bases and J by 1 base, with 9 bases between the two germline ends. This CDR3 reads CASSQNNNYGYTF. The DNA for the CDR3 is TGTGCCAGCTCTCAAAACAATAACTATGGCTACACCTTC. The full variable domain, its missing parts supplied by reference TRBV18 and TRBJ1-2, is NAGVMQNPRHLVRRRGQEARLRCSPMKGHSHVYWYRQLPEEGLKFMVYLQKENIIDESGMPKERFSAEFPKEGPSILRIQQVVRGDSAAYFCASSQNNNYGYTFGSGTRLTVV.

V is TRBV5-1 and J is TRBJ1-1; D is unclear. The germline V gene has CDR1 SGHRS and CDR2 YFSETQ. V was trimmed by 4 bases and J by 0 bases, leaving 10 bases between them. The CDR3 runs to 14 residues. CDR3 sequence: CASSPGSLNTEAFF. As DNA, the CDR3 is TGCGCCAGCAGCCCCGGGAGCCTGAACACTGAAGCTTTCTTT.

This sequence joins TRBV4-1 and TRBJ2-4, with TRBD2 matching 8 bases. This CDR3 has 19 residues. Trimming removed 0 bases from V and 1 base from J; junction bases left unmatched: 11. CDR1 and CDR2 from the germline V gene are MGHRA and YSYEKL. CDR3 DNA: TGCGCCAGCAGCCAAGATGAAGTTCTGTCGGGGGGGGCCAAAAACATTCAGTACTTC. Encoded protein: CASSQDEVLSGGAKNIQYF.

The V and J genes are TRBV6-4 and TRBJ1-2; TRBD1 is a possible D gene (6 bases). The CDR3 is 15 amino acids. The V gene lost 3 bases and the J gene lost 3 bases, with 14 bases spanning the gap. CDR1 and CDR2 from the germline V gene are MRHNA and SNTAGT. The CDR3 DNA reads as TGTGCCAGCAGTGATCCCTCAACAGGGTACTATGGCTACACCTTC. Its translation is CASSDPSTGYYGYTF.

The chain links TRBV27 to TRBJ1-1, with D perhaps TRBD1 (5 bases). The ends were cut back, 2 bases at V and 1 base at J, with 11 bases in the middle. Germline CDR1 is MNHEY and CDR2 is SMNVEV (reference sequence). The CDR3 is made up of 15 amino acids. CDR3 DNA: TGTGCCAGCAGTTTAAATTGGGGGGGGAACACTGAAGCTTTCTTT. Its translation is CASSLNWGGNTEAFF.

The V gene is TRBV5-1, the J gene TRBJ2-7; a weak D match, TRBD2 (5 bases). The CDR3 is 18 amino acids. Per germline, CDR1 SGHRS and CDR2 YFSETQ. The ends were cut back, 0 bases at V and 2 bases at J, with 21 bases in the middle. The CDR3 region is CASSLGERLTSTAYEQYF. CDR3 bases: TGCGCCAGCAGCTTGGGAGAAAGATTAACTAGTACTGCCTACGAGCAGTACTTC.

V and J are TRBV2 and TRBJ2-7, with TRBD1 matching 9 bases. The length of the CDR3 is 15 residues. Germline V gives CDR1 SNHLY, CDR2 FYNNEI. With V trimmed by 1 base and J by 2 bases, 3 bases remained unmatched. The CDR3 protein is CASSEVRQGAYEQYF. The CDR3 region has the DNA TGTGCCAGCAGTGAAGTGAGACAGGGGGCCTACGAGCAGTACTTC.

This chain joins TRBV28 and TRBJ2-5; 12 bases are a match to TRBD2. This CDR3 region has 15 residues. Trimming at V came to 6 bases and at J to 5 bases, leaving 7 bases not matched to a gene. Germline V gives CDR1 MDHEN, CDR2 SYDVKM. CDR3 sequence reads: CASRPSGRAGETQYF. CDR3 bases: TGTGCCAGCAGGCCTAGCGGGAGGGCCGGTGAGACCCAGTACTTC.

This clone was seen only once. The chain recombines TRBV7-9 with TRBJ1-2; D is unresolved. Germline values: CDR1 SEHNR, CDR2 FQNEAQ (reference sequence). V was clipped by 1 base and J by 3 bases, with 15 bases between them. The CDR3 consists of 16 residues. In DNA form, the CDR3 reads TGTGCCAGCAGCTTAGAGCAGGCCCATTGGGACTATGGCTACACCTTC. This sequence encodes CASSLEQAHWDYGYTF.

This chain uses TRBV2 with TRBJ2-6; a possible D gene is TRBD1 (6 bases). This CDR3 comprises 15 residues. CDR1 SNHLY and CDR2 FYNNEI come from the germline V gene. Trimming took off 7 bases at V and 0 bases at J, with 10 bases between the two ends. CDR3 in amino acids: CASKGHNSGANVLTF. CDR3 DNA sequence: TGTGCCAGCAAGGGACACAACTCTGGGGCCAACGTCCTGACTTTC.

The CDR3 DNA is TGCGCCAGCAGCTTAGGCAGGGGACATGGCTACACCTTC. Translated: CASSLGRGHGYTF. This chain uses TRBV5-1 with TRBJ1-2; D might be TRBD1 (6 bases). This CDR3 is 13 amino acids long. From germline, CDR1 is SGHRS and CDR2 YFSETQ. V lost 2 bases, J lost 6 bases, and 11 bases lay in between.